These 2 T cell receptor beta chains share one sample of origin, sequenced in a study of blood T cells in healthy people across ages. Next came a second PCR, run for about 7 to 12 cycles, which used a sample-barcoded 5' primer along with a J-beta primer mix. Each CDR3 protein gets one entry after TCRdb re-called the 5' RACE reads with MiXCR. Among about 830,000 distinct CDR3 sequences, 62% were seen once, and the ten largest hold 28%. The sequenced sample consisted of blood. The receptor set was obtained from a man in his thirties or forties in good health.

The chain recombines TRBV7-3 with TRBJ2-2, with TRBD1 as a possible D gene (6 bases). Trimming took 1 base from V and 1 from J, leaving 10 bases between them. CDR1 SGHTA and CDR2 FQGTGA come from the germline V gene. CDR3 length: 16 amino acids. The CDR3 region is CASSLITGWNTGELFF. The CDR3 bases are TGTGCCAGCAGCTTAATAACAGGGTGGAACACCGGGGAGCTGTTTTTT.

This chain connects TRBV5-5 to TRBJ1-5; tentative D call: TRBD1 (6 bases). Germline V gene sequence: CDR1 SGHKS, CDR2 YYEKEE (reference sequence). V lost 4 bases and J 0 bases, leaving 11 bases between the germline ends. The CDR3 sequence is 15 residues long. CDR3 protein: CASSQGIYSNQPQHF. The CDR3 nucleotides are TGTGCCAGCAGCCAGGGGATTTATAGCAATCAGCCCCAGCATTTT. The entire variable domain, with the rest obtained from reference TRBV5-5 and TRBJ1-5, is as follows: DAGVTQSPTHLIKTRGQQVTLRCSPISGHKSVSWYQQVLGQGPQFIFQYYEKEERGRGNFPDRFSARQFPNYSSELNVNALLLGDSALYLCASSQGIYSNQPQHFGDGTRLSIL.